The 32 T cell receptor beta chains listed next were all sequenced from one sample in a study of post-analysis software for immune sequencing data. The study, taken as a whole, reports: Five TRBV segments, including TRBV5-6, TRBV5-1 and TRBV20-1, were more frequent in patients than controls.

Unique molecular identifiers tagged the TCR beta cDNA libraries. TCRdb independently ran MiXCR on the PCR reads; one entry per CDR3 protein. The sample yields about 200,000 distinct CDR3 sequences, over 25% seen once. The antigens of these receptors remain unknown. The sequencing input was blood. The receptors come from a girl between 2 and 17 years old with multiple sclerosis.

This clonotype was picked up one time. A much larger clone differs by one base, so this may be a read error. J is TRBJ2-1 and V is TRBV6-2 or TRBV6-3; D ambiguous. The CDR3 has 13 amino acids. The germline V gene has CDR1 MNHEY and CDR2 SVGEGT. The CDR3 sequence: CARSYRTYNEQFF. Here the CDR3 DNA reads TGTGCCCGCAGTTATCGGACCTACAATGAGCAGTTCTTC.

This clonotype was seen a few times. CDR3 in amino acids: CASSITSGGAETQYF. CDR3 nucleotide sequence: TGTGCCAGCAGCATCACTAGCGGGGGGGCGGAGACCCAGTACTTC. J is TRBJ2-5 and V is TRBV2; the match to TRBD2 covers 13 bases. J lost 5 bases, V lost 6 bases, and 6 bases had no gene match. Germline CDR1 reads SNHLY; CDR2 reads FYNNEI. The CDR3 totals 15 residues.

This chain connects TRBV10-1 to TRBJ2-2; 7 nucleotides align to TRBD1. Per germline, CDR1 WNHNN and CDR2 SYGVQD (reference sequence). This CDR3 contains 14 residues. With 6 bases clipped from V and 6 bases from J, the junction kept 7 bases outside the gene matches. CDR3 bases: TGCGCCAGCAGACCCCGACAGGGATCCGGGGAGCTGTTTTTT. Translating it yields CASRPRQGSGELFF.

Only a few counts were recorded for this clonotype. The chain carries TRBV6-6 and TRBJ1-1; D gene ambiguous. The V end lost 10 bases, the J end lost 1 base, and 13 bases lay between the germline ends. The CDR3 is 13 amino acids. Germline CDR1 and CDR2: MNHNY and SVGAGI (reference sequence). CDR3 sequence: CATSGEKNTEAFF. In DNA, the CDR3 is TGTGCCACCTCTGGGGAGAAGAACACTGAAGCTTTCTTT.

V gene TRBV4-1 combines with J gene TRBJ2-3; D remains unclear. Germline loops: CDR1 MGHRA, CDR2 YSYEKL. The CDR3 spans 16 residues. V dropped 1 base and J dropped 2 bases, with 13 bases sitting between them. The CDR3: CASSQAQATTTDTQYF. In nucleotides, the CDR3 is TGCGCCAGCAGCCAAGCGCAAGCTACGACCACAGATACGCAGTATTTT.

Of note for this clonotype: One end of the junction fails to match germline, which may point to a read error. CDR3 DNA sequence: TGTGTTAGTGGTTTGAATAGGGTGTCTACGCAGTATTTT. The encoded protein is CVSGLNRVSTQYF. The V call is TRBV12-5, the J call TRBJ2-3; no clear D gene. This CDR3 region has 13 residues. Germline V gene sequence: CDR1 LGHNT, CDR2 FRNRAP.

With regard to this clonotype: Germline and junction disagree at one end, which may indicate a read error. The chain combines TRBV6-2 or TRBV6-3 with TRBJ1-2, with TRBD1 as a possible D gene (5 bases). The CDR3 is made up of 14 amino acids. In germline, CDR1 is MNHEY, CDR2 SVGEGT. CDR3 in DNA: TGTGCCAGTAGTTACGAAGGGGACCGGTATGGCTACACCTTC. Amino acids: CASSYEGDRYGYTF.

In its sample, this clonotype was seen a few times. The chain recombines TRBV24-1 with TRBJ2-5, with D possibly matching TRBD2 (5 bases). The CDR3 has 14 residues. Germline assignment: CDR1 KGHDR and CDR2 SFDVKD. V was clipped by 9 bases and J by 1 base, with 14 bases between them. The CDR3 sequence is CATSPKAGQETQYF. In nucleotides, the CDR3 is TGTGCCACCTCGCCAAAGGCGGGCCAAGAGACCCAGTACTTC.

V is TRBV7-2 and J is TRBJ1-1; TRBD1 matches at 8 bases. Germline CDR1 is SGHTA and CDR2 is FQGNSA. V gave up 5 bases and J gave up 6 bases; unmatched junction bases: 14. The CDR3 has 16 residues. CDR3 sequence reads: CASSRTRTGISSEAFF. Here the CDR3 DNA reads TGTGCCAGCAGCCGAACGCGGACAGGGATTTCTTCTGAAGCTTTCTTT.

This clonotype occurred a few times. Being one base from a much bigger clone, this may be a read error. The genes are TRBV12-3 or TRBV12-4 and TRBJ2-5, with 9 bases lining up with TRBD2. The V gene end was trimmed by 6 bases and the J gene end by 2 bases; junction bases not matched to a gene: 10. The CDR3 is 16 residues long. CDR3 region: CASRPTRLAAQETQYF. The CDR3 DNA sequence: TGTGCCAGCAGACCCACCCGACTAGCGGCGCAAGAGACCCAGTACTTC.

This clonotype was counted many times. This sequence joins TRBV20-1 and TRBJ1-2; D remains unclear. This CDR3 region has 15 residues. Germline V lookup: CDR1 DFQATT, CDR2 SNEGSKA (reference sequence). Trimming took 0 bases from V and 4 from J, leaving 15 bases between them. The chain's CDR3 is CSARDPKPGSYGYTF. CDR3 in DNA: TGCAGTGCTAGAGATCCGAAGCCCGGGTCCTATGGCTACACCTTC.

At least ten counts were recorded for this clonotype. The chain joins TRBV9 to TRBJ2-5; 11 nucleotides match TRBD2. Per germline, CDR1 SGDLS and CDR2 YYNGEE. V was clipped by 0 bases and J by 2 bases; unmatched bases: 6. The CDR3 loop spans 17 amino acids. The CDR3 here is CASSVAPTSGGQETQYF. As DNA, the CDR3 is TGTGCCAGCAGCGTAGCTCCAACTAGCGGGGGACAAGAGACCCAGTACTTC.

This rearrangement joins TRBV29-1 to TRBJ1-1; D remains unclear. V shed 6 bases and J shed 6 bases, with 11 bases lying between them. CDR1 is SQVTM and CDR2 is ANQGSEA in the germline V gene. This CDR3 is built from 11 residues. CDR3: CSVWGFSEAFF. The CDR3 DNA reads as TGCAGCGTGTGGGGATTCTCTGAAGCTTTCTTT.

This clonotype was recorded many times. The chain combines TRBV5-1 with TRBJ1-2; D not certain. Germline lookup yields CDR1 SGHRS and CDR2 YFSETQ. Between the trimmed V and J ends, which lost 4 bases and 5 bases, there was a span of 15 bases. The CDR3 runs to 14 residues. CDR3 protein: CASSPSPTVYGYTF. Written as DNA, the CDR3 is TGCGCCAGCAGCCCTTCTCCCACGGTGTATGGCTACACCTTC.

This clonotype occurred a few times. CDR3 residues: CASSLSGTVEQFF. The CDR3 nucleotides read TGTGCCAGCAGTTTATCCGGGACGGTTGAGCAGTTCTTC. V is TRBV28 and J is TRBJ2-1, with D possibly being TRBD1 or TRBD2 (5 bases each). Trimming left V 1 base short and J 9 bases short, with 10 bases between. Germline V gene sequence: CDR1 MDHEN, CDR2 SYDVKM. The CDR3 sequence is 13 residues long.

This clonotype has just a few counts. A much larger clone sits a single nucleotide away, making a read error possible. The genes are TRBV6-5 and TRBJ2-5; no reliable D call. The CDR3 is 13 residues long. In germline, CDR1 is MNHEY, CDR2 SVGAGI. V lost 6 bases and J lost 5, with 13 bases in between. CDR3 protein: CASRKTVWETQYF. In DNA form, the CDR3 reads TGTGCCAGCAGAAAGACGGTATGGGAGACCCAGTACTTC.

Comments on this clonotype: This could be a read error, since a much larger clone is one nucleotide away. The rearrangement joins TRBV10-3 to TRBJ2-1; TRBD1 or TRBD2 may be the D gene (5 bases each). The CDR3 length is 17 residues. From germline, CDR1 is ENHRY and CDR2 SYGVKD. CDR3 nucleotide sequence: TGTGCCATCACGAACGGTATAGCGCCCAGGACATACAGTGAGCAGTTCTTC. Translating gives CAITNGIAPRTYSEQFF.

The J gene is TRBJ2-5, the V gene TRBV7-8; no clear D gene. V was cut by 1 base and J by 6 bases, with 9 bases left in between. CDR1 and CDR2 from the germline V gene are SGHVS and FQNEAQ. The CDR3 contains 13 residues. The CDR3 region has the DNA TGTGCCAGCAGCTTAGATACGATTAAGACCCAGTACTTC. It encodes CASSLDTIKTQYF. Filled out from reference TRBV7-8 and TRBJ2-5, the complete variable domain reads GAGVSQSPRYKVAKRGQDVALRCDPISGHVSLFWYQQALGQGPEFLTYFQNEAQLDKSGLPSDRFFAERPEGSVSTLKIQRTQQEDSAVYLCASSLDTIKTQYFGPGTRLLVL.

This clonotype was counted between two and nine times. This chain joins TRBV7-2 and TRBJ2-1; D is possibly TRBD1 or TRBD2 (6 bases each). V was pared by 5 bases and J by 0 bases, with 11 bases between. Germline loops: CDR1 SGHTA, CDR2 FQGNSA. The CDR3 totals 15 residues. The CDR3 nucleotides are TGTGCCAGCAGCGGGGGGCCGCCCTCCTACAATGAGCAGTTCTTC. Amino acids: CASSGGPPSYNEQFF.

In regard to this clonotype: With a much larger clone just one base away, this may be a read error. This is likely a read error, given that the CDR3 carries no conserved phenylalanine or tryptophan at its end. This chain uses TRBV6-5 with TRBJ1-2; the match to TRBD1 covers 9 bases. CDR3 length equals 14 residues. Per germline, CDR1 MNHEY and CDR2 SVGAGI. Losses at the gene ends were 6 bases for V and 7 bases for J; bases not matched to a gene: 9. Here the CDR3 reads CASSRRTGEGGYTL. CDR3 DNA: TGTGCCAGCAGCCGGCGGACAGGGGAAGGTGGCTACACCTTA.

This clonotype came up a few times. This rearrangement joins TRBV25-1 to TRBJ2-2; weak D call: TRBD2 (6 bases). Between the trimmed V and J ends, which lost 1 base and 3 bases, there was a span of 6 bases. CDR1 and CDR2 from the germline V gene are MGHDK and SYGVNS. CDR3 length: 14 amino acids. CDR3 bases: TGTGCCAGCAGTGAATGGAGGGACACCGGGGAGCTGTTTTTT. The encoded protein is CASSEWRDTGELFF.

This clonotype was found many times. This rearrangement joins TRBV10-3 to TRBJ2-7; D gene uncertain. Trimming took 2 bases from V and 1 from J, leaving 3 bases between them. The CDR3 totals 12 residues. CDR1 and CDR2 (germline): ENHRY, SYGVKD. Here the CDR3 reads CAISEPSYEQYF. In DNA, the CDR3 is TGTGCCATCAGTGAGCCTTCCTACGAGCAGTACTTC.

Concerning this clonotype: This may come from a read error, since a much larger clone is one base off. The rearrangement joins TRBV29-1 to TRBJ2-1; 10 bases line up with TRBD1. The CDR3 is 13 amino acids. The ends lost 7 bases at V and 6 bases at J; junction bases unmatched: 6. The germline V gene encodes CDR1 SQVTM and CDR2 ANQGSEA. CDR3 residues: CSGDRGRSNEQFF. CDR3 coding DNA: TGCAGCGGGGACAGGGGACGGAGCAATGAGCAGTTCTTC.

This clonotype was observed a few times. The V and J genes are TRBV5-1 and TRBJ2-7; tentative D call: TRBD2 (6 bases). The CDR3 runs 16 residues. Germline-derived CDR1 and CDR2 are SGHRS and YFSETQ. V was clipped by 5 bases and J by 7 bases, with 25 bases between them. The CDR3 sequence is CASSTSSSVDYNEQYF. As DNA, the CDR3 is TGCGCCAGCAGTACCAGCTCCTCGGTGGACTACAATGAGCAGTACTTC.

CDR3: CASSHGTNSYNEQYF. Here the CDR3 DNA reads TGTGCCAGCAGCCACGGGACTAACTCCTACAATGAGCAGTACTTC. The gene calls are TRBV7-9 and TRBJ2-1, with 7 bases fitting TRBD2. The J call is doubtful: the DNA matches TRBJ2-7 better. This CDR3 spans 15 amino acids. Germline lookup yields CDR1 SEHNR and CDR2 FQNEAQ (reference sequence).

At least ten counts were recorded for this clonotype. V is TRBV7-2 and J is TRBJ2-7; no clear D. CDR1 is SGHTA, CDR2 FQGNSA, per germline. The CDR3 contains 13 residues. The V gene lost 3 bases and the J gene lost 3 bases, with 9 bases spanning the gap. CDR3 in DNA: TGTGCCAGCAGCTTTAGAATTAACTACGAGCAGTACTTC. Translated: CASSFRINYEQYF.

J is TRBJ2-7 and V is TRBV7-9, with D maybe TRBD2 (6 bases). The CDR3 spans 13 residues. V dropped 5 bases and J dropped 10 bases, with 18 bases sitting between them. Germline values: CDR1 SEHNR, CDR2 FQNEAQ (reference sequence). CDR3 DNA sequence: TGTGCCAGCAGCAATCAGGAGGGGTCGGCCCAGTACTTC. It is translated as CASSNQEGSAQYF.

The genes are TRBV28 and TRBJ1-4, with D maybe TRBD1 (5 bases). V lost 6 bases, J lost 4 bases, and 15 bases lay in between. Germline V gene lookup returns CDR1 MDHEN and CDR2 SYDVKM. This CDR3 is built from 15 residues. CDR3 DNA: TGTGCCAGCAGACCACGACAGTTACTTAATGAAAAACTGTTTTTT. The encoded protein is CASRPRQLLNEKLFF.

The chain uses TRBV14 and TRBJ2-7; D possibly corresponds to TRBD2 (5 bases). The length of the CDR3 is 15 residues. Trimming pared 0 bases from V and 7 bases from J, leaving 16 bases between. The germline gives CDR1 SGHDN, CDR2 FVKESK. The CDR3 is CASSQDAGAPNEQYF. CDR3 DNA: TGTGCCAGCAGCCAAGATGCGGGCGCCCCGAATGAGCAGTACTTC.

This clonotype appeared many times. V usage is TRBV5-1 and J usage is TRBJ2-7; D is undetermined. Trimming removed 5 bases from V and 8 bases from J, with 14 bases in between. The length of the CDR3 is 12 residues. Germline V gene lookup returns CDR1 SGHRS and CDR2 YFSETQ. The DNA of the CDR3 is TGCGCCAGCAGTTACGATCTTGGACAGCAGTACTTC. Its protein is CASSYDLGQQYF.

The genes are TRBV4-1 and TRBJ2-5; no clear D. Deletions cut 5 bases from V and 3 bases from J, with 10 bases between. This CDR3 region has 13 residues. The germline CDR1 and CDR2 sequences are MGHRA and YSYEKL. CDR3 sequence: CASSYGPEETQYF. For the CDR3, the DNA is TGCGCCAGCAGCTACGGTCCAGAAGAGACCCAGTACTTC.

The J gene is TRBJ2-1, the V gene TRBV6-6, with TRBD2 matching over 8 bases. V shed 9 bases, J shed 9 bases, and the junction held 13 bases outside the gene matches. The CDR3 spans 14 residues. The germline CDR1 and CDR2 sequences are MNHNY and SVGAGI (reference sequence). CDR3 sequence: CASLVAGRHSEQFF. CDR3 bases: TGTGCCAGTTTGGTAGCGGGACGACATAGTGAGCAGTTCTTC.